This TCR beta chain was profiled in a study of CD4 T cells in relation to SARS-CoV-2 and coronaviruses (dated by TCRdb to the early 2020s). Study-wide context: In the ViraFEST assay, PBMCs were cultured with antigen for approximately ten days, after which TCR beta CDR3s were sequenced to identify antigen-specific clonal expansions. An HIV-1 Nef peptide pool or a no-peptide culture served as the negative reference condition. Shared crossreactive spike epitopes were mapped to their HLA restriction using patient-derived lymphoblastoid cell lines. The study assessed, at the TCR clonotype level, memory CD4+ T cell crossreactivity between SARS-CoV-2 and common cold coronavirus spike proteins. The Adaptive Biotechnologies TCR-sequencing kit was used to sequence samples from a few pre-COVID donors and the naive versus memory experiments, whereas other data were Illumina-based. A different, Illumina-based TCR-beta assay was used to sequence expansion assays from other donors in the study.

After removal of 3 bases from V and 2 bases from J, the junction retains 3 bases not matched to a gene. The CDR3 runs 15 amino acids, cysteine and phenylalanine included. This entry keeps only the CDR3 DNA: 45 bases, framed from base 1. CDR1 and CDR2 (MNHEY, SVGAGI) derive from the germline V gene. In regard to this clone: Its antigen is still unknown. It has no much larger one-base neighbor in the sample; base qualities were not kept.

General conclusions and limits of the study: Small numbers of patients and of tested TCRs were a limitation of the study. Crossreactivity analysis centred on spike protein, so crossreactivity against other viral proteins was not assessed. Significantly weaker SARS-CoV-2-driven expansion was shown by crossreactive clones than by monoreactive clones, consistent with antigenic imprinting. Pre-pandemic and post-infection samples were not both contributed by any donor, so tracing of the source of pre-existing responses was limited. Approximately 61% of donors had memory CD4+ clonotypes that crossrecognized SARS-CoV-2 and at least one common cold coronavirus spike.

CD4+ T cells from unexposed donors were collected before the COVID-19 pandemic (2011-2018). The EasySep CD4+ T cell isolation kit was used to isolate CD4+ T cells once the cultures had run for roughly 11 days. As cell number allowed, CD4+ T cells from unexposed donors were tested for reactivity to SARS-CoV-2 S and N and to four common cold coronavirus spike pools. Each well held 1.5 million to 2 million PBMCs cultured in IMDM containing approximately 4.7% human AB serum and roughly 10 IU/ml IL-2. Half of the culture medium was replaced with fresh IL-2-containing medium on days 3 and 7. In general, triplicate replicate wells were used for every peptide culture condition. Leukapheresis product for the unexposed donors was purchased commercially. Ficoll-Paque PLUS gradient centrifugation was used to isolate PBMCs from leukapheresis product or whole blood. The PBMCs went either fresh into the expansion assay or into cryopreservation at -140 degrees C. The QIAamp Micro DNA Kit was used to extract genomic DNA from the CD4+ T cells.

To prepare the library, the immunoSEQ multiplex PCR assay was applied. For the original study's pipeline: During preprocessing, nonproductive sequences were removed, as were CDR3s that did not start with C, did not end with F or W, or were shorter than 7 amino acids. Antigen-specific clonotypes were called with the MANAFEST web app on the basis of expansion relative to the reference and to other culture wells. A clone was considered positive if significant expansion relative to the reference culture was observed in 2 of 3 replicate wells at an FDR below 0.05. Positive clones also required significant expansion versus all other tandem wells and an odds ratio above 5. After three terminal residues were trimmed from each end, CDR3 homology was quantified as pairwise Levenshtein distance using the stringdist R package. TCRdb stores this immuneACCESS table with in-frame sequences only. Part of the clones is absent; in the studies checked, under half of the shortfall reflects unresolved V genes, and no reason is known for the rest. D and trimming come from the DNA, and the V and J calls and clone size come from that table. This sample lists tens of thousands of clones; roughly four fifths were detected once. The ten biggest clones cover 21% of the sample.

In this chain, TRBV6-5 is recombined with TRBJ2-3; TRBD2 fits 9 bases in the junction. The specimen sequenced was CD4+ T cells from PBMCs, cultured in vitro. The TCR sequence derives from a human donor in good health. The CDR3 loop reads CASSYAGGPTDTQYF. In nucleotides, the sequence is TGTGCCAGCAGTTATGCGGGAGGGCCCACAGATACGCAGTATTTT.